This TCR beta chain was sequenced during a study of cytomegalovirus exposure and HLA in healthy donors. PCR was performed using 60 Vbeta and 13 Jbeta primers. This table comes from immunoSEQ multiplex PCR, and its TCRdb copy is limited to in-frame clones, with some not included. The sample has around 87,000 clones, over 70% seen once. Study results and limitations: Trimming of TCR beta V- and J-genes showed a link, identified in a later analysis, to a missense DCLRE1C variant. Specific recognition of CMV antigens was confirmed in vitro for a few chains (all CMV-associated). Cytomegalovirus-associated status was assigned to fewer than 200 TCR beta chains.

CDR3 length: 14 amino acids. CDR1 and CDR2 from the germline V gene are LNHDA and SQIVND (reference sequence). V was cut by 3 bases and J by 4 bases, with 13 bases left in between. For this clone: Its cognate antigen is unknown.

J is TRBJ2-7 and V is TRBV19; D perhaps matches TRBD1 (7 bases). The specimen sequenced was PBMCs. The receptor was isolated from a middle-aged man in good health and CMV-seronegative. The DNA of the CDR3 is TGTGCCAGTAGTATGGCACAGGGGACTTACGAGCAGTACTTC. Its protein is CASSMAQGTYEQYF.